This paragraph reports one T cell receptor (beta chain). In the original analysis: It was from reference gene primer amplification that nucleated cell counts were estimated. The method was immunoSEQ multiplex PCR; TCRdb's version includes in-frame clones alone and lacks a portion of them. The DNA was the basis for D and trimming; V, J and clone size are from that table. This sample yields under 250,000 clones, of which 70% to 90% are seen a single time; around 4.5% belongs to the top ten. The data stem from a study of blood T cell repertoires in COVID-19. Germline values: CDR1 LGHNA, CDR2 YNFKEQ. This CDR3 comprises 17 residues. V was clipped by 1 base and J by 3 bases; unmatched bases: 0.

Sequencing was done on a sample of PBMCs or T cells enriched from blood (not recorded which). This sequence originates from a man aged 30-40 years with acute COVID-19. The rearrangement links TRBV4-2 to TRBJ2-6, with TRBD2 matching over 13 bases. Here the CDR3 reads CASSQGTSGGGANVLTF. CDR3 coding DNA: TGTGCCAGCAGCCAAGGGACTAGCGGGGGTGGGGCCAACGTCCTGACTTTC.